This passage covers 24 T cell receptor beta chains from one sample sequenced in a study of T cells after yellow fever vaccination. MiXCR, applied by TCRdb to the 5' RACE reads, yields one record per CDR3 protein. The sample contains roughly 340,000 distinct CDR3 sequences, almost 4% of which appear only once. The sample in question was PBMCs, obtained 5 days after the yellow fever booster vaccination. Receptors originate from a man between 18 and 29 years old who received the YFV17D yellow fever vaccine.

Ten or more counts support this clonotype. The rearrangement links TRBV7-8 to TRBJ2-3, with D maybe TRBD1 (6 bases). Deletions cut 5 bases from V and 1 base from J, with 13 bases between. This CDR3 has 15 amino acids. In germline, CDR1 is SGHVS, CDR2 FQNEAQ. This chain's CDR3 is CASSPRQGRTDTQYF. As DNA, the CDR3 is TGTGCCAGCAGCCCCAGGCAGGGGCGCACAGATACGCAGTATTTT.

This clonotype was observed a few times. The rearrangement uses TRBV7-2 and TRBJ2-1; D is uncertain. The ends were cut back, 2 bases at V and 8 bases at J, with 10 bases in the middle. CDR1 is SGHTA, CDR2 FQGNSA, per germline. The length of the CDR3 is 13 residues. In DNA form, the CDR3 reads TGTGCCAGCAGCTTAAGGAGAGCCCATGAGCAGTTCTTC. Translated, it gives CASSLRRAHEQFF. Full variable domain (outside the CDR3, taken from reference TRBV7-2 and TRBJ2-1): GAGVSQSPSNKVTEKGKDVELRCDPISGHTALYWYRQSLGQGLEFLIYFQGNSAPDKSGLPSDRFSAERTGGSVSTLTIQRTQQEDSAVYLCASSLRRAHEQFFGPGTRLTVL.

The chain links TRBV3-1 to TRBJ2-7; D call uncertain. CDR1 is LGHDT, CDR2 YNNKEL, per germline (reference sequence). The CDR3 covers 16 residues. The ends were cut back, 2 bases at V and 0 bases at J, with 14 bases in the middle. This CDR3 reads CASSQSVAIGSYEQYF. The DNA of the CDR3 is TGTGCCAGCAGCCAATCCGTTGCGATCGGCTCCTACGAGCAGTACTTC.

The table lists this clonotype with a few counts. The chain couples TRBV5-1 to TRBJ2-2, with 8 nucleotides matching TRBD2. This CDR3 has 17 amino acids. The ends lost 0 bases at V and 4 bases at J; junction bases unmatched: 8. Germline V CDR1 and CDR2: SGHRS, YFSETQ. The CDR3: CASSLGAAGVSTGELFF. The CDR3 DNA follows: TGCGCCAGCAGCTTGGGAGCAGCGGGGGTCTCCACCGGGGAGCTGTTTTTT.

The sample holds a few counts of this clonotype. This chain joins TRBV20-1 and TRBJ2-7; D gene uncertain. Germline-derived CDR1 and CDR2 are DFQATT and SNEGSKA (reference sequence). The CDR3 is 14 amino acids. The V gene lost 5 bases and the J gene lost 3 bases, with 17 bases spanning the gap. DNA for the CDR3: TGCAGTGCTGCGGACCGGTCCTTTAACTACGAGCAGTACTTC. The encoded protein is CSAADRSFNYEQYF.

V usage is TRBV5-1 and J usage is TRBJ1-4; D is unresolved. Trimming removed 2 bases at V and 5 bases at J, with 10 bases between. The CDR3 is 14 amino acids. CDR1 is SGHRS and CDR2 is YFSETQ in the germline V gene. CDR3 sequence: CASSFQFNNEKLFF. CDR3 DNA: TGCGCCAGCAGCTTTCAGTTTAACAATGAAAAACTGTTTTTT.

The CDR3 region has the DNA TGTGCCAGCAGCTTAGATGGGGTATTAGATACGCAGTATTTT. Translated, it gives CASSLDGVLDTQYF. The chain joins TRBV7-2 to TRBJ2-3, with D unclear. V was trimmed by 1 base and J by 5 bases, leaving 10 bases between them. Germline V CDR1 and CDR2: SGHTA, FQGNSA. The CDR3 is 14 residues long.

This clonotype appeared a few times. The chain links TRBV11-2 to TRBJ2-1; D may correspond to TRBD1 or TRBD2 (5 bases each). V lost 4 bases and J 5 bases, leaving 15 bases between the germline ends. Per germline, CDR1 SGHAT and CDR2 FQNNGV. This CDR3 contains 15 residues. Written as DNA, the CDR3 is TGTGCCAGCAGCTCAACCGGGACCGGGGACAATGAGCAGTTCTTC. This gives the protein CASSSTGTGDNEQFF.

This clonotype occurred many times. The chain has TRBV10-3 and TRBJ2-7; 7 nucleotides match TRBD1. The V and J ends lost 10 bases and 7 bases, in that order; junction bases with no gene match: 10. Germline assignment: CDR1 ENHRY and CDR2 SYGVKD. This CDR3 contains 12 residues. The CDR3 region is CATSPQGREQYV. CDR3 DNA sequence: TGTGCCACCTCCCCACAGGGGCGTGAGCAGTACGTC.

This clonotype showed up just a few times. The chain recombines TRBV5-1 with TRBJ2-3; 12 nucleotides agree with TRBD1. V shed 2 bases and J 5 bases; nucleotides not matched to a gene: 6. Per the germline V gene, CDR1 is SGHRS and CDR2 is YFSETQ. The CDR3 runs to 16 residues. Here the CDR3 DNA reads TGCGCCAGCAGCTTCGCCGGGACAGGGGGCATAGATACGCAGTATTTT. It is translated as CASSFAGTGGIDTQYF. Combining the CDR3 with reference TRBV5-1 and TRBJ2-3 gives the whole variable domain KAGVTQTPRYLIKTRGQQVTLSCSPISGHRSVSWYQQTPGQGLQFLFEYFSETQRNKGNFPGRFSGRQFSNSRSEMNVSTLELGDSALYLCASSFAGTGGIDTQYFGPGTRLTVL.

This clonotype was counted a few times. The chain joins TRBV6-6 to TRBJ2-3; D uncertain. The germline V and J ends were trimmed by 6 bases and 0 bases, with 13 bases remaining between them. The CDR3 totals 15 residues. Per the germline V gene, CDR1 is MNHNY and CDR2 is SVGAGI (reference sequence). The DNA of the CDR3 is TGTGCCAGCAGGGACCCTTCGTTTAGCACAGATACGCAGTATTTT. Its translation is CASRDPSFSTDTQYF.

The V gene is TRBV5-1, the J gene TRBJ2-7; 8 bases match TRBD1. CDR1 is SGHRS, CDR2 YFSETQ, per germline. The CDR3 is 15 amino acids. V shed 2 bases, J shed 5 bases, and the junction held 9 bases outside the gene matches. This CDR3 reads CASSFTTDRGNEQYF. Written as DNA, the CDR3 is TGCGCCAGCAGCTTTACCACCGACAGGGGAAACGAGCAGTACTTC.

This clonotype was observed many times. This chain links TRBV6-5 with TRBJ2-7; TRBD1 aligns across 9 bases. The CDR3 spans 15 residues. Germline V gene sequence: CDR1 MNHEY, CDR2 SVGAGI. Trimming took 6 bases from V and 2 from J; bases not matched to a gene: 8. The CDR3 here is CASRTGTGSPYEQYF. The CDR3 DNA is TGTGCCAGCAGAACCGGGACAGGGAGTCCCTACGAGCAGTACTTC.

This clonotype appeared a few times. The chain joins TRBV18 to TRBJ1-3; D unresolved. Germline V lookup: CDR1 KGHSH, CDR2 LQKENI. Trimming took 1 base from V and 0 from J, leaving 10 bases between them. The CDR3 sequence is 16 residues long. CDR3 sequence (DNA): TGTGCCAGCTCACCACTGGCGGACTCCTCTGGAAACACCATATATTTT. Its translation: CASSPLADSSGNTIYF.

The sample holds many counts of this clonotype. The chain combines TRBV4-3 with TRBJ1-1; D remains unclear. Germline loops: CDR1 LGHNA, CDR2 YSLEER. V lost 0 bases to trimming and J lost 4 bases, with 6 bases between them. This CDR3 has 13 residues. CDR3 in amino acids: CASSQDRGTEAFF. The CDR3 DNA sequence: TGCGCCAGCAGCCAAGACAGAGGCACTGAAGCTTTCTTT.

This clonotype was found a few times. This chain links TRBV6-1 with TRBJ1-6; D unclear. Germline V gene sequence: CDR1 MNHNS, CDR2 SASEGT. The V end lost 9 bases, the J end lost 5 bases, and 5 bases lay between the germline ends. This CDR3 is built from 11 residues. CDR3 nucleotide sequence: TGTGCCAGTACGGATAATTCACCCCTCCACTTT. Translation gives CASTDNSPLHF.

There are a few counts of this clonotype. CDR3 residues: CASSLGPGGGRYEQYF. CDR3 sequence (DNA): TGTGCCAGCAGCTTAGGCCCTGGGGGCGGAAGGTACGAGCAGTACTTC. V usage is TRBV13 and J usage is TRBJ2-7; D perhaps matches TRBD1 (6 bases). V lost 0 bases and J 4 bases, leaving 16 bases between the germline ends. The CDR3 has 16 amino acids. CDR1 and CDR2 from the germline V gene are PRHDT and FYEKMQ (reference sequence).

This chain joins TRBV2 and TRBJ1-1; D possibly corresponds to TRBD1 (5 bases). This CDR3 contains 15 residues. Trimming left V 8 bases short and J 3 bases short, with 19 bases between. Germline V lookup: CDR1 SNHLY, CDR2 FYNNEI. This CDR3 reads CASCQERWGDTEAFF. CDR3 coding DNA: TGTGCCAGCTGCCAGGAGCGTTGGGGGGACACTGAAGCTTTCTTT. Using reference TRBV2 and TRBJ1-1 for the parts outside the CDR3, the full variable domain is EPEVTQTPSHQVTQMGQEVILRCVPISNHLYFYWYRQILGQKVEFLVSFYNNEISEKSEIFDDQFSVERPDGSNFTLKIRSTKLEDSAMYFCASCQERWGDTEAFFGQGTRLTVV.

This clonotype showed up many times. The CDR3 DNA reads as TGCGCCAGCTACCCATCCGGGCTCGGGGGGGAGACCCAGTACTTC. Translating gives CASYPSGLGGETQYF. This chain links TRBV5-1 with TRBJ2-5, with 7 bases aligning to TRBD2. The trim removed 7 bases at V and 5 bases at J, leaving 14 bases unmatched. There are 15 residues in the CDR3. Per germline, CDR1 SGHRS and CDR2 YFSETQ. The variable domain in full, completed from reference TRBV5-1 and TRBJ2-5, reads KAGVTQTPRYLIKTRGQQVTLSCSPISGHRSVSWYQQTPGQGLQFLFEYFSETQRNKGNFPGRFSGRQFSNSRSEMNVSTLELGDSALYLCASYPSGLGGETQYFGPGTRLLVL.

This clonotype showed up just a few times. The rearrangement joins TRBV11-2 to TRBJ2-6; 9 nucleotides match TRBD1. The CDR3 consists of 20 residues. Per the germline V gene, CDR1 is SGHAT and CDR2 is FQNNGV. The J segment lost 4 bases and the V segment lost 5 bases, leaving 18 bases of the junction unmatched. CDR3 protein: CASSPPSPGQGWRGANVLTF. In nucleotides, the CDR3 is TGTGCCAGCAGCCCCCCCTCCCCGGGACAGGGATGGAGAGGGGCCAACGTCCTGACTTTC.

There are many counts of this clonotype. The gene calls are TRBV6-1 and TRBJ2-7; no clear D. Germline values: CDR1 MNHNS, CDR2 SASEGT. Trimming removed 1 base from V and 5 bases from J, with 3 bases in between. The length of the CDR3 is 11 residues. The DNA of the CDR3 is TGTGCCAGCAGTGAAGGGAACGAGCAGTACGTC. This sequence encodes CASSEGNEQYV.

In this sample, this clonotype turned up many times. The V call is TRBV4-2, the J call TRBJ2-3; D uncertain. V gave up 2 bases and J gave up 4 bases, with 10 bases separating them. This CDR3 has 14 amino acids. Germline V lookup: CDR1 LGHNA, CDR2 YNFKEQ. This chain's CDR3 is CASSQRLFPDTQYF. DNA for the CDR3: TGTGCCAGCAGCCAACGGCTATTCCCAGATACGCAGTATTTT.

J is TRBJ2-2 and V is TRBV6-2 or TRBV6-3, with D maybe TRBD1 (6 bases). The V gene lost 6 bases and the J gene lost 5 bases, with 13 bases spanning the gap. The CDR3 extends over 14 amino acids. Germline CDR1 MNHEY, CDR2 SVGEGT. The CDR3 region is CASSQGLGTGELFF. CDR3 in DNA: TGTGCCAGCAGCCAGGGGCTAGGAACCGGGGAGCTGTTTTTT.

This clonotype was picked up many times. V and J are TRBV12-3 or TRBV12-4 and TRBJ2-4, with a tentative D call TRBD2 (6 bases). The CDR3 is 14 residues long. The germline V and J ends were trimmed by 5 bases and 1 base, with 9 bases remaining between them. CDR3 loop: CASSTSGAKNIQYF. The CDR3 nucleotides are TGTGCCAGCAGTACCAGCGGGGCCAAAAACATTCAGTACTTC.